These 9 T cell receptor beta chains share one sample of origin, sequenced in a study of T-cell reconstitution after alpha-beta-depleted transplantation in children listed by TCRdb under 2016. Libraries came from PCR. The instrument was an Illumina HiSeq 2500. TCR libraries were prepared with molecular barcoding, using unique molecular identifiers to normalize TCRbeta repertoire quantification. In TCRdb, the public reads were trimmed at Q25 with fastp and aligned with MiXCR, with productive beta chains retained. Here each entry gathers all rows of one CDR3 protein and keeps the most common genes and DNA. The sample table records some 200,000 distinct CDR3 sequences; about 15% of these occur just once. The ten largest clonotypes hold approximately 13% of the sample. The sequences come from PBMCs from the stem cell graft donor, collected from the stem cell graft. These receptors were obtained from a human donor who donated a stem cell graft to a child with acute lymphoblastic leukemia.

This clonotype came up many times. V usage is TRBV7-8 and J usage is TRBJ2-5; possible D gene TRBD2, 5 bases. There are 17 residues in the CDR3. The ends were cut back, 5 bases at V and 0 bases at J, with 19 bases in the middle. Per germline, CDR1 SGHVS and CDR2 FQNEAQ. The CDR3 DNA sequence: TGTGCCAGCAGCCTGAGGACTCGAGCTTTAAACCAAGAGACCCAGTACTTC. Translated: CASSLRTRALNQETQYF.

This clonotype was seen just once. The chain has TRBV11-2 and TRBJ2-5; D gene ambiguous. Looked up from germline, CDR1 is SGHAT and CDR2 is FQNNGV. Trimming left V 10 bases short and J 4 bases short, with 10 bases between. The CDR3 sequence is 11 residues long. DNA of the CDR3: TGTGCCACTTCTGTAGTAGAGACCCAGTACTTC. Translating gives CATSVVETQYF.

This clonotype was found many times. This chain joins TRBV5-5 and TRBJ1-1, with D tentatively TRBD1 (5 bases). Germline CDR1 reads SGHKS; CDR2 reads YYEKEE (reference sequence). The CDR3 is 14 amino acids. V gave up 0 bases and J gave up 4 bases, with 10 bases separating them. The CDR3 sequence is CASSLVGAGTEAFF. The CDR3 nucleotides read TGTGCCAGCAGCTTGGTTGGGGCGGGCACTGAAGCTTTCTTT.

Ten or more counts support this clonotype. J is TRBJ1-1 and V is TRBV5-5; D unclear. Germline CDR1 reads SGHKS; CDR2 reads YYEKEE (reference sequence). The CDR3 consists of 17 residues. V was shortened by 1 base and J by 1 base, with 17 bases between the two germline ends. In nucleotides, the CDR3 is TGTGCCAGCAGCTTGCCGCTATACAAAATTGGGAACACTGAAGCTTTCTTT. Translating it yields CASSLPLYKIGNTEAFF.

This clonotype has a handful of counts. The J gene is TRBJ2-3, the V gene TRBV5-1; D remains unclear. CDR3 length equals 16 residues. Germline V lookup: CDR1 SGHRS, CDR2 YFSETQ. The ends were cut back, 4 bases at V and 4 bases at J, with 19 bases in the middle. This CDR3 is CASSPSRASAADTQYF. The CDR3 nucleotides are TGCGCCAGCAGCCCTTCTCGGGCTAGTGCGGCAGATACGCAGTATTTT.

This clonotype showed up many times. The chain has TRBV29-1 and TRBJ2-1, with 8 bases matching TRBD1. The V segment lost 7 bases and the J segment 5 bases; nucleotides outside the gene matches: 16. Germline V gene lookup returns CDR1 SQVTM and CDR2 ANQGSEA. The CDR3 extends over 16 amino acids. The CDR3 protein is CSGASGGVNSNNEQFF. The CDR3 bases are TGCAGCGGCGCATCAGGGGGCGTCAATTCAAACAATGAGCAGTTCTTC.

This clonotype was seen ten or more times. The chain carries TRBV24-1 and TRBJ2-1; D is uncertain. Germline CDR1 KGHDR, CDR2 SFDVKD. The CDR3 has 15 amino acids. Between the trimmed V and J ends, which lost 3 bases and 2 bases, there was a span of 10 bases. DNA for the CDR3: TGTGCCACCAGTGATCAGGCACGGCCCTACAATGAGCAGTTCTTC. Translating gives CATSDQARPYNEQFF.

There are a few counts of this clonotype. The J gene is TRBJ1-5, the V gene TRBV25-1, with D maybe TRBD1 (6 bases). This CDR3 has 16 residues. V was cut by 1 base and J by 7 bases, with 17 bases left in between. CDR1 MGHDK and CDR2 SYGVNS come from the germline V gene. CDR3 residues: CASSESGPGVSQPQHF. The CDR3 coding sequence is TGTGCCAGCAGTGAATCGGGGCCAGGGGTTAGCCAGCCCCAGCATTTT.

This clonotype was picked up many times. The genes are TRBV5-1 and TRBJ2-1, with 9 bases matching TRBD2. Germline V CDR1 and CDR2: SGHRS, YFSETQ. The CDR3 has 14 amino acids. V was pared by 0 bases and J by 9 bases, with 4 bases of the junction left unmatched. The CDR3 DNA is TGCGCCAGCAGCTTGGTAGCGGGAGTGGTTGAGCAGTTCTTC. Translated, it gives CASSLVAGVVEQFF.